Given below is one TCR beta chain in context. The V and J ends lost 4 bases and 9 bases, in that order; junction bases with no gene match: 13. The CDR3 has 15 residues. Per the germline V gene, CDR1 is SGHAT and CDR2 is FQNNGV. This sample was included in a study of CD8 T cells in Susac syndrome. Reverse transcription used 0.5 to 1 ug RNA and random hexamers. TCR beta CDR3 was amplified by immunoSEQ multiplex PCR. This amplification extended across 54 Vbeta and 13 Jbeta segments. Via MiXCR, TCRdb re-called the immunoSEQ multiplex PCR reads, giving one row per CDR3 protein. The table has about 57,000 distinct CDR3 sequences, around 93% seen once. Treatment-naive patients with stable or active relapsing-remitting disease served as multiple sclerosis controls. In contrast to the negatively isolated CD8+ and CD4+ T cells, TEMRA cells were FACS-enriched.

V usage is TRBV11-2 and J usage is TRBJ2-5; 8 bases line up with TRBD1. Material for sequencing was CD8+ T cells from PBMCs. The sequence came from a human donor with multiple sclerosis. The CDR3 DNA reads TGTGCCAGCAGCTCGATCCAGGGGGCGCGGTTGGCCCAGTACTTC. It codes for CASSSIQGARLAQYF.